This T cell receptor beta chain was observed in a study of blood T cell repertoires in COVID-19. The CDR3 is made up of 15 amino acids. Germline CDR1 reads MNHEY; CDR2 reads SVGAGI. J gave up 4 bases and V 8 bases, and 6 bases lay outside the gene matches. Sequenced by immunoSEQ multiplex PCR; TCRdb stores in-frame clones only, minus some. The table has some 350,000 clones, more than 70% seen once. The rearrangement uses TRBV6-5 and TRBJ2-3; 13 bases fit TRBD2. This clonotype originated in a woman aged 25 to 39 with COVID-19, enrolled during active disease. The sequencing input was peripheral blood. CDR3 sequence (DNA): TGTGCCAGCGCCGGGACTAGCGGGACTCCAGATACGCAGTATTTT. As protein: CASAGTSGTPDTQYF.